The 25 T cell receptor beta chains below all came from one sample that was sequenced in a study of blood T cell repertoires in COVID-19. Repertoires were generated with immunoSEQ multiplex PCR, while TCRdb's copy carries only in-frame clones and drops some. The sample yields fewer than 350,000 clones, more than 75% seen once. The sequenced sample consisted of PBMCs or T cells enriched from blood (not recorded which). These receptors all come from a woman aged 40 to 50 with acute COVID-19.

This clone has more than one count but fewer than ten. This chain connects TRBV3-1 (or the pseudogene TRBV3-2) to TRBJ1-2; a possible D gene is TRBD1 (5 bases). Germline V lookup: CDR1 LGHDT, CDR2 YNNKEL (reference sequence). The V gene lost 3 bases and the J gene lost 7 bases, with 12 bases spanning the gap. The CDR3 length is 13 residues. As DNA, the CDR3 is TGTGCCAGCAGCCAGGGGGGGATCGGTGGCTACACCTTC. This encodes CASSQGGIGGYTF.

This chain connects TRBV11-2 to TRBJ1-2; D gene uncertain. The ends were cut back, 5 bases at V and 7 bases at J, with 11 bases in the middle. Looked up from germline, CDR1 is SGHAT and CDR2 is FQNNGV. This CDR3 contains 12 residues. The CDR3 protein is CASSHAWAGYTF. Written as DNA, the CDR3 is TGTGCCAGCAGCCACGCGTGGGCTGGCTACACCTTC.

This clone came up once. The chain combines TRBV20-1 with TRBJ1-1; D uncertain. The CDR3 length is 13 residues. Germline-derived CDR1 and CDR2 are DFQATT and SNEGSKA (reference sequence). The V end was cut by 3 bases, the J end by 13 bases, with 21 bases between. In nucleotides, the CDR3 is TGCAGTGCTAGTGGGGAGACCAGACGGTGGGTTTTCTTT. It is translated as CSASGETRRWVFF.

The chain couples TRBV29-1 to TRBJ1-2, with a possible D match to TRBD1 (6 bases). Germline loops: CDR1 SQVTM, CDR2 ANQGSEA. The CDR3 spans 12 residues. V lost 3 bases to trimming and J lost 6 bases, with 11 bases between them. CDR3 protein: CSVDRAGDGYTF. DNA of the CDR3: TGCAGCGTTGATCGGGCAGGGGATGGCTACACCTTC.

The chain recombines TRBV7-6 with TRBJ2-7; 8 nucleotides line up with TRBD2. CDR3 length: 14 amino acids. V gave up 5 bases and J gave up 6 bases; unmatched junction bases: 9. Germline loops: CDR1 SGHVS, CDR2 FNYEAQ. The CDR3 DNA reads TGTGCCAGCAGCCCTACCGGGGGGGTGGGCGAGCAGTACTTC. Protein: CASSPTGGVGEQYF.

This rearrangement joins TRBV5-1 to TRBJ2-1, with 10 nucleotides matching TRBD2. The CDR3 extends over 15 amino acids. V lost 4 bases, J lost 8 bases, and 9 bases stayed unmatched. Germline V gene sequence: CDR1 SGHRS, CDR2 YFSETQ. Here the CDR3 DNA reads TGCGCCAGCAGCCCCGGCACTAGCGGGGCCTATGAGCAGTTCTTC. This gives the protein CASSPGTSGAYEQFF.

This rearrangement joins TRBV7-3 to TRBJ2-1; 7 bases agree with TRBD1. The CDR3 runs 15 residues. The V gene's germline CDR1 is SGHTA and CDR2 FQGTGA. Trimming removed 4 bases from V and 2 bases from J; junction bases left unmatched: 5. The CDR3 here is CASSSQTGTYNEQFF. CDR3 nucleotides: TGTGCCAGCAGCTCCCAGACAGGGACCTACAATGAGCAGTTCTTC.

The V and J genes are TRBV21-1 and TRBJ2-1; TRBD2, the D gene given by the table, was not confirmed from the DNA. TRBV21-1 is shown as a pseudogene. This CDR3 has 19 residues. DNA for the CDR3: TGTGCCAGCAGCTTGAGGATTAGCGGGAGGCCGGGCTCCTACAATGAGCAGTTCTTC. Residues: CASSLRISGRPGSYNEQFF.

This clone was observed a few times. The V call is TRBV13, the J call TRBJ1-1; D might be TRBD1 (5 bases). The germline V gene has CDR1 PRHDT and CDR2 FYEKMQ (reference sequence). V was cut by 3 bases and J by 2 bases, with 10 bases left in between. CDR3 length: 14 amino acids. Written as DNA, the CDR3 is TGTGCCAGCAGCTTGCGGGACGCAAACACTGAAGCTTTCTTT. It codes for CASSLRDANTEAFF. The complete variable domain, with remaining parts taken from reference TRBV13 and TRBJ1-1, reads AAGVIQSPRHLIKEKRETATLKCYPIPRHDTVYWYQQGPGQDPQFLISFYEKMQSDKGSIPDRFSAQQFSDYHSELNMSSLELGDSALYFCASSLRDANTEAFFGQGTRLTVV.

This chain connects TRBV7-2 to TRBJ1-6; D is unclear. Trimming removed 5 bases at V and 1 base at J, with 12 bases between. CDR1 and CDR2 (germline): SGHTA, FQGNSA. The CDR3 totals 16 residues. CDR3 DNA: TGTGCCAGCAGCCTACGAGGGTTGTCCTATAATTCACCCCTCCACTTT. Translating gives CASSLRGLSYNSPLHF.

This chain's CDR3 is CASSHDSTSAYEQYF. In nucleotides, the CDR3 is TGTGCCAGCAGCCACGACTCAACTAGCGCCTACGAGCAGTACTTC. The chain couples TRBV7-2 to TRBJ2-7; 7 nucleotides line up with TRBD2. V shed 5 bases and J 2 bases; nucleotides not matched to a gene: 9. CDR3 size: 15 residues. CDR1 and CDR2 (germline): SGHTA, FQGNSA.

V usage is TRBV24-1 and J usage is TRBJ2-1, with 10 bases fitting TRBD2. From germline, CDR1 is KGHDR and CDR2 SFDVKD. The junction had 4 bases not matched to a gene; V was cut back by 10 bases and J by 5 bases. CDR3 length: 13 amino acids. The CDR3: CATSLAGDNEQFF. As DNA, the CDR3 is TGTGCCACTTCGCTAGCGGGAGACAATGAGCAGTTCTTC.

The rearrangement uses TRBV7-2 and TRBJ2-3; D might be TRBD2 (6 bases). The V gene lost 1 base and the J gene lost 6 bases, with 11 bases spanning the gap. The length of the CDR3 is 14 residues. Germline V CDR1 and CDR2: SGHTA, FQGNSA. The DNA of the CDR3 is TGTGCCAGCAGCTTAGTACTAGCTAGCGATACGCAGTATTTT. It specifies CASSLVLASDTQYF. Filled out from reference TRBV7-2 and TRBJ2-3, the complete variable domain reads GAGVSQSPSNKVTEKGKDVELRCDPISGHTALYWYRQSLGQGLEFLIYFQGNSAPDKSGLPSDRFSAERTGGSVSTLTIQRTQQEDSAVYLCASSLVLASDTQYFGPGTRLTVL.

This chain connects TRBV3-1 (or the pseudogene TRBV3-2) to TRBJ1-1, with TRBD1 identical over 8 bases. Germline V gene data show CDR1 as LGHDT and CDR2 as YNNKEL (reference sequence). The CDR3 is 14 residues long. The junction had 3 bases not matched to a gene; V was cut back by 4 bases and J by 2 bases. The CDR3, as DNA: TGTGCCAGCAGCCTGACAGGGGTCAACACTGAAGCTTTCTTT. Translated, it gives CASSLTGVNTEAFF.

The rearrangement uses TRBV6-5 and TRBJ1-2, with D perhaps matching TRBD1 (5 bases). V lost 2 bases, J lost 8 bases, and 15 bases lay in between. Germline assignment: CDR1 MNHEY and CDR2 SVGAGI. The CDR3 runs to 14 residues. The CDR3 loop reads CASSYVPGIGGYTF. For the CDR3, the DNA is TGTGCCAGCAGTTACGTCCCAGGGATTGGGGGCTACACCTTC.

The genes are TRBV6-5 and TRBJ2-1, with D possibly TRBD1 on 6 matching bases. Trimming stripped 2 bases from V and 9 bases from J, with 14 bases between. The CDR3 consists of 14 residues. Germline V CDR1 and CDR2: MNHEY, SVGAGI. DNA for the CDR3: TGTGCCAGCAGTTACGAAGGCAGGGGCAGTGAGCAGTTCTTC. As protein: CASSYEGRGSEQFF.

V usage is TRBV7-6 and J usage is TRBJ2-1; 8 bases agree with TRBD2. The CDR3 contains 16 residues. Germline CDR1 reads SGHVS; CDR2 reads FNYEAQ. Losses at the gene ends were 2 bases for V and 6 bases for J; bases not matched to a gene: 9. CDR3 bases: TGTGCCAGCAGCTTAAAGGACGGGAGGGGGAGCAATGAGCAGTTCTTC. Protein product: CASSLKDGRGSNEQFF. Complete variable domain (other parts from reference TRBV7-6 and TRBJ2-1): GAGVSQSPRYKVTKRGQDVALRCDPISGHVSLYWYRQALGQGPEFLTYFNYEAQQDKSGLPNDRFSAERPEGSISTLTIQRTEQRDSAMYRCASSLKDGRGSNEQFFGPGTRLTVL.

The chain links TRBV19 to TRBJ1-5; 7 bases fit TRBD1. V shed 3 bases and J 5 bases; nucleotides not matched to a gene: 4. The CDR3 has 14 amino acids. The germline V gene encodes CDR1 LNHDA and CDR2 SQIVND (reference sequence). The CDR3 bases are TGTGCCAGTAGTATCCGGGACAGATATCAGCCCCAGCATTTT. This gives the protein CASSIRDRYQPQHF.

The genes are TRBV27 and TRBJ2-6; 7 bases match TRBD2. The CDR3 is 17 residues long. Trimming took 6 bases from V and 4 from J; bases not matched to a gene: 12. The germline gives CDR1 MNHEY, CDR2 SMNVEV (reference sequence). Written as DNA, the CDR3 is TGTGCCAGCAGCGCAAGGACTAGAAGGGCCGGGGCCAACGTCCTGACTTTC. It codes for CASSARTRRAGANVLTF.

This clone has just one count. The chain carries TRBV5-1 and TRBJ2-2; D not resolved. V lost 0 bases and J lost 1, with 10 bases in between. This CDR3 contains 16 residues. Per the germline V gene, CDR1 is SGHRS and CDR2 is YFSETQ. CDR3 sequence: CASSLGRQKNTGELFF. CDR3 coding DNA: TGCGCCAGCAGCTTGGGTCGCCAGAAGAACACCGGGGAGCTGTTTTTT.

The CDR3 region has the DNA TGTGCCAGCAGCGCCGGACAGGGGACCACAGATACGCAGTATTTT. This sequence encodes CASSAGQGTTDTQYF. J is TRBJ2-3 and V is TRBV7-3; TRBD1 agrees at 9 bases. Germline CDR1 and CDR2: SGHTA and FQGTGA. Germline trimming cut 5 bases from V and 2 bases from J; bases unmatched to any gene: 5. CDR3 length equals 15 residues.

The rearrangement links TRBV28 to TRBJ2-1, with 11 bases identical to TRBD1. Trimming took 7 bases from V and 9 from J; bases not matched to a gene: 8. Germline CDR1 is MDHEN and CDR2 is SYDVKM. CDR3 length: 14 residues. Here the CDR3 DNA reads TGTGCCAGCACCGGGACAGGGGGGTCCCGTGAGCAGTTCTTC. This sequence encodes CASTGTGGSREQFF.

The chain combines TRBV30 with TRBJ2-5, with 11 positions matching TRBD2. V lost 5 bases to trimming and J lost 5 bases; unmatched junction nucleotides: 10. The CDR3 is 15 amino acids. Germline CDR1 GTSNPN, CDR2 SVGIG (reference sequence). CDR3 loop: CAWATLAGARETQYF. CDR3 DNA sequence: TGTGCCTGGGCAACACTAGCGGGGGCCCGGGAGACCCAGTACTTC.

The table lists this clone with a count of one. The rearrangement joins TRBV28 to TRBJ1-4; the D gene is possibly TRBD1 (6 bases). Germline V gives CDR1 MDHEN, CDR2 SYDVKM. This CDR3 comprises 16 residues. The V gene lost 1 base and the J gene lost 4 bases, with 13 bases spanning the gap. The CDR3 DNA is TGTGCCAGCAGTTTATACCAGGGAGGGGGTAATGAAAAACTGTTTTTT. Its translation is CASSLYQGGGNEKLFF.

This chain joins TRBV4-3 and TRBJ1-1; 10 bases line up with TRBD1. Germline V gene lookup returns CDR1 LGHNA and CDR2 YSLEER. This CDR3 has 15 residues. With V trimmed by 1 base and J by 1 base, 0 bases remained unmatched. The CDR3: CASSQGTGGNTEAFF. CDR3 DNA: TGCGCCAGCAGCCAAGGGACAGGGGGGAACACTGAAGCTTTCTTT.